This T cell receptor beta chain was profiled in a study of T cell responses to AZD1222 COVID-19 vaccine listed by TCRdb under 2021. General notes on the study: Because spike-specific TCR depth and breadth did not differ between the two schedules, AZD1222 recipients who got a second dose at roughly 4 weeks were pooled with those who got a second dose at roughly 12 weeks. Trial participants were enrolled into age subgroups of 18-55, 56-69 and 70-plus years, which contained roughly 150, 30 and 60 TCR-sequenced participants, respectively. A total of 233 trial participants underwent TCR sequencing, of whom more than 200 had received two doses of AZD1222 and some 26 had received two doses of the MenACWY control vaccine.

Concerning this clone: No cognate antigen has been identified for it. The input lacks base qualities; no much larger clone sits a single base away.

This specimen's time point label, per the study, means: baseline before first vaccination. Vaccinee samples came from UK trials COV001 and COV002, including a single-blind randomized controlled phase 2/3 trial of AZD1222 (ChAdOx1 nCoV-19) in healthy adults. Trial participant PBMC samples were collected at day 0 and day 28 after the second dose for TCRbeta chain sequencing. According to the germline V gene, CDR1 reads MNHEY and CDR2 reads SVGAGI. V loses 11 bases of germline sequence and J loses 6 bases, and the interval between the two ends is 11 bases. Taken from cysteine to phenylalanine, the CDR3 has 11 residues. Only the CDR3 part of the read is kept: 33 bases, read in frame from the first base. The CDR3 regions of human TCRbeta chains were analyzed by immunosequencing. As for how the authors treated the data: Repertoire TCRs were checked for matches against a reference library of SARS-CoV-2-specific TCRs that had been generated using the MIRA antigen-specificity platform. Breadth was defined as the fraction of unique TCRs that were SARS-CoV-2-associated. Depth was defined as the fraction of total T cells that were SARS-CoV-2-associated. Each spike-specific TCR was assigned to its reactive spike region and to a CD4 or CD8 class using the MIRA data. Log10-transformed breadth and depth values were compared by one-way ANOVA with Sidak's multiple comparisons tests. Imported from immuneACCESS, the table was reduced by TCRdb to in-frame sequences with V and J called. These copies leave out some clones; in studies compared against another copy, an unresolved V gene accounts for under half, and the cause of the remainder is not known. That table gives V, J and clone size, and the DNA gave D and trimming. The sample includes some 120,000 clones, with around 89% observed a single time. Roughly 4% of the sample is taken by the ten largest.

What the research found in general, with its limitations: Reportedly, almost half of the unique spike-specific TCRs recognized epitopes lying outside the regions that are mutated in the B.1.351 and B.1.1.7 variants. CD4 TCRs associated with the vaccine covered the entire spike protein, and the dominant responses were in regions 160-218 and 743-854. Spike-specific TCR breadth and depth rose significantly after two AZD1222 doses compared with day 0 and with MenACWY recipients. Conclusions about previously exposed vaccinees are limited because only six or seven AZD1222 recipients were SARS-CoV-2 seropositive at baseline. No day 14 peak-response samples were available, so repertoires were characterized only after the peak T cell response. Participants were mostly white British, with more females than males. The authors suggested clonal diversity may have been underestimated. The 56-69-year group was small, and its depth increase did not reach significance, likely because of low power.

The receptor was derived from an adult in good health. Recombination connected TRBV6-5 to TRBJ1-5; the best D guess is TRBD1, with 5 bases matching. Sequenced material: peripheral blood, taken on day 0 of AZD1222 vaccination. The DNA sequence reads TGTGCCGGGGGGTTGGCTCAGCCCCAGCATTTT. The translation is CAGGLAQPQHF.